This T cell receptor beta chain originates from a study of blood T cell repertoires in COVID-19. Looking at the study overall: Donors in the United States, Italy and Spain gave samples during acute or convalescent COVID-19. T cells, B-cell-depleted T cells, or PBMCs supplied cDNA or gDNA.

Germline-derived CDR1 and CDR2 are LNHDA and SQIVND (reference sequence). V lost 5 bases and J 0 bases, leaving 11 bases between the germline ends. The CDR3 extends over 15 amino acids. Original methodology: Scientists estimated how many nucleated cells there were by amplifying reference gene primers. TCRdb's copy holds only in-frame clones and misses some; the assay was immunoSEQ multiplex PCR. V and J calls and clone size come straight from that table; D and trimming were deduced from the DNA. This sample has about 140,000 clones, with around 76% found just once. The clonotype originates from a man in his sixties with acute or convalescent COVID-19. J is TRBJ1-3 and V is TRBV19, with D hard to call. Source material: peripheral blood. The CDR3 sequence: CASSPVPHSGNTIYF. CDR3 nucleotides: TGTGCCAGTAGTCCAGTCCCTCACTCTGGAAACACCATATATTTT.